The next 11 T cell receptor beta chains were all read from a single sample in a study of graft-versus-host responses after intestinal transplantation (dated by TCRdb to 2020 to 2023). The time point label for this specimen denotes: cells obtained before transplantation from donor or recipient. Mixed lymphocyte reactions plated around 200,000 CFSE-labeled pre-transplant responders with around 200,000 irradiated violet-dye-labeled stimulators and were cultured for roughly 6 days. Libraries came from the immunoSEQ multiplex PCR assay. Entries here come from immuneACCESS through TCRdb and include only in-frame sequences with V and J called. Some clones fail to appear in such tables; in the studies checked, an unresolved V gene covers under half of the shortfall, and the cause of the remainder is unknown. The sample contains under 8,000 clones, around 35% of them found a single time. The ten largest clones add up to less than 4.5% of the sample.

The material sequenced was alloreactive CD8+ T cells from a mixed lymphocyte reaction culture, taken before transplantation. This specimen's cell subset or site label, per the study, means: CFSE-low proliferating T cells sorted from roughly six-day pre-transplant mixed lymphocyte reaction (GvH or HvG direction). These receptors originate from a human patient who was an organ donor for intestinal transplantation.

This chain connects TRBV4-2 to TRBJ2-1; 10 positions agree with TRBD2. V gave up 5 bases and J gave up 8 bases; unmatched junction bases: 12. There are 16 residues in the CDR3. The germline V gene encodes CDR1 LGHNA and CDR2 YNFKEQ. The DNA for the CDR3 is TGTGCCAGCAGCATGACCTCAGCGGGAGGGGGCGATGAGCAGTTCTTC. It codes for CASSMTSAGGGDEQFF.

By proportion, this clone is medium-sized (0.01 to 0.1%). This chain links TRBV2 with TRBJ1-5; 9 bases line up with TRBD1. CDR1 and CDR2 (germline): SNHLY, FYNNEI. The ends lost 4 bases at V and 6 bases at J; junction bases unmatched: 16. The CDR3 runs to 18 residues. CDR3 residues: CASSGDRGTPRALQPQHF. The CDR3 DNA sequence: TGTGCCAGCAGTGGCGACAGGGGGACTCCTAGGGCCCTTCAGCCCCAGCATTTT. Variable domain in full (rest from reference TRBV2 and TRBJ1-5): EPEVTQTPSHQVTQMGQEVILRCVPISNHLYFYWYRQILGQKVEFLVSFYNNEISEKSEIFDDQFSVERPDGSNFTLKIRSTKLEDSAMYFCASSGDRGTPRALQPQHFGDGTRLSIL.

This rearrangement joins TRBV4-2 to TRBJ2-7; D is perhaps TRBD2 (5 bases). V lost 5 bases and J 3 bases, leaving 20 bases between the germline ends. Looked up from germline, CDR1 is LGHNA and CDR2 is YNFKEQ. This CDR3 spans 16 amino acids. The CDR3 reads CASSLADGGSGYEQYF. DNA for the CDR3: TGTGCCAGCAGCTTGGCTGATGGAGGTTCAGGCTACGAGCAGTACTTC.

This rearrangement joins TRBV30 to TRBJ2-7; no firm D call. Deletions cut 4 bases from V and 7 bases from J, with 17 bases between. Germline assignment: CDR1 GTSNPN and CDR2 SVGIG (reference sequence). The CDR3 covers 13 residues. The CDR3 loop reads CAWKSNLPWEQYF. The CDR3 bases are TGTGCCTGGAAGTCTAACCTTCCTTGGGAGCAGTACTTC.

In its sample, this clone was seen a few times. The CDR3 nucleotides are TGTGCCAGCAGCCCGGGGGGGGTTATCGGGGAGCTGTTTTTT. It yields the protein CASSPGGVIGELFF. The rearrangement uses TRBV7-9 and TRBJ2-2; TRBD2 agrees at 8 bases. With V trimmed by 5 bases and J by 7 bases, 6 bases remained unmatched. There are 14 residues in the CDR3. Germline assignment: CDR1 SEHNR and CDR2 FQNEAQ (reference sequence).

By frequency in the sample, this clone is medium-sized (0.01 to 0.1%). As DNA, the CDR3 is TGCAGCGTTGACCAGCGGGGGGTCTACAATGAGCAGTTCTTC. This gives the protein CSVDQRGVYNEQFF. The rearrangement joins TRBV29-1 to TRBJ2-1, with 9 nucleotides matching TRBD2. The CDR3 is made up of 14 amino acids. Losses at the gene ends were 3 bases for V and 3 bases for J; bases not matched to a gene: 3. Germline V CDR1 and CDR2: SQVTM, ANQGSEA.

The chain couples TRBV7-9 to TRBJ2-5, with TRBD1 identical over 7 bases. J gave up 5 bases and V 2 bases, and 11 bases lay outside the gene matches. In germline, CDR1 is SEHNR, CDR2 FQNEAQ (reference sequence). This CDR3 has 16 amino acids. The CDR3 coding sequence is TGTGCCAGCAGCTTACCCCTGGGACAGCAACCGGAGACCCAGTACTTC. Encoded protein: CASSLPLGQQPETQYF.

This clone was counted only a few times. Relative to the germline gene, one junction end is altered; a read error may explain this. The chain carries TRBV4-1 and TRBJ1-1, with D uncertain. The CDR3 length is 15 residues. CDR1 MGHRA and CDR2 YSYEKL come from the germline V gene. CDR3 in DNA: TGTGCCAGCAGCCCAGGTAATCTGGTGAACACTGAAGCTTTCTTT. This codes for CASSPGNLVNTEAFF.

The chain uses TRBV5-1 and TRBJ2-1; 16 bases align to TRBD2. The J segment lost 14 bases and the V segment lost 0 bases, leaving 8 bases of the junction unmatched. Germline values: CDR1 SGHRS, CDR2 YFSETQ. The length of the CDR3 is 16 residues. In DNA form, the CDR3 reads TGCGCCAGCAGCTTGGGGTTGGGACTAGCGGGAGGGCGGGAGTTCTTC. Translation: CASSLGLGLAGGREFF.

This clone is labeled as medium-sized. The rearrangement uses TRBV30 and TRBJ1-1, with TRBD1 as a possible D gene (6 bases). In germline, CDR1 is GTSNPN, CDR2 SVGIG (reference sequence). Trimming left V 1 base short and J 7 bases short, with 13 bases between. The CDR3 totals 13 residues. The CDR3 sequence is CAWSGWGGLEAFF. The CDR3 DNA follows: TGTGCCTGGAGTGGTTGGGGGGGCCTTGAAGCTTTCTTT.

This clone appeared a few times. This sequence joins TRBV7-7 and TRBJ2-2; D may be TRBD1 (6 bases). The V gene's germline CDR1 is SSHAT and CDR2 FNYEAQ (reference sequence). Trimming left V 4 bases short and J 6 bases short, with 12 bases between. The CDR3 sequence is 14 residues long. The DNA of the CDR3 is TGTGCCAGCAGCTACCTCAGGGGCGCCGGGGAGCTGTTTTTT. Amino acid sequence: CASSYLRGAGELFF.